This T cell receptor beta chain was captured in a study of control samples from healthy donors and cancer patients. The assay was immunoSEQ multiplex PCR, and TCRdb's table has in-frame clones only and misses some. Here the sample spans approximately 190,000 clones, roughly nine tenths being singletons. Sequences were obtained from blood. The sequence was collected from a man younger than 45 in good health.

The CDR3 here is CASAEGAPSEKLFF. The CDR3 bases are TGTGCTAGTGCCGAGGGGGCTCCAAGCGAAAAACTGTTTTTT. The chain is built from TRBV12-5 and TRBJ1-4, with 7 bases identical to TRBD1. Germline assignment: CDR1 LGHNT and CDR2 FRNRAP. Trimming at V came to 7 bases and at J to 8 bases, leaving 10 bases not matched to a gene. The CDR3 is 14 amino acids.